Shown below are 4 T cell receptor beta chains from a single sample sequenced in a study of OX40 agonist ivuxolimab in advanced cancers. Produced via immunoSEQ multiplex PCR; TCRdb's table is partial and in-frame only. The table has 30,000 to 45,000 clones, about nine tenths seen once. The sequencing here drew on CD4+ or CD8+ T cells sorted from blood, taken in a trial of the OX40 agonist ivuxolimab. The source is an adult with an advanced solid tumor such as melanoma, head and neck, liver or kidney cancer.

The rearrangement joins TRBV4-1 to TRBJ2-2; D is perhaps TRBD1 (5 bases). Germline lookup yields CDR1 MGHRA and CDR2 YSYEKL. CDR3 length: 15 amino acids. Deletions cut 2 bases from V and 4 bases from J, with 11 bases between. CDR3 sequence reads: CASSQPDSPTGELFF. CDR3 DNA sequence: TGCGCCAGCAGCCAACCTGACAGTCCCACCGGGGAGCTGTTTTTT.

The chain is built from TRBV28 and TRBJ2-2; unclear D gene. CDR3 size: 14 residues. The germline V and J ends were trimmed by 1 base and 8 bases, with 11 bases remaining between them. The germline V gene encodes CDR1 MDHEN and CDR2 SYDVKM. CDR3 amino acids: CASSLSRPRGELFF. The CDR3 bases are TGTGCCAGCAGTTTATCCCGGCCAAGAGGGGAGCTGTTTTTT.

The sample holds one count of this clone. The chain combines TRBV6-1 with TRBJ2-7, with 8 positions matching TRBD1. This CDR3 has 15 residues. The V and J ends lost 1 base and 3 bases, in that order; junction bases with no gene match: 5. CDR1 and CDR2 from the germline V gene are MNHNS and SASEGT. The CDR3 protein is CASSEETGEDYEQYF. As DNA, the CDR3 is TGTGCCAGCAGTGAAGAGACAGGGGAGGACTACGAGCAGTACTTC.

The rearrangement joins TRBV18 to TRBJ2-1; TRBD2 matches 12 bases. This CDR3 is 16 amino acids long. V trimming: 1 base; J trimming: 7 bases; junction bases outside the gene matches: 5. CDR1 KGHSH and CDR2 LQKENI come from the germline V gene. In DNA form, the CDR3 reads TGTGCCAGCTCACCACAGATAACTAGCGGGGGGAATGAGCAGTTCTTC. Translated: CASSPQITSGGNEQFF.